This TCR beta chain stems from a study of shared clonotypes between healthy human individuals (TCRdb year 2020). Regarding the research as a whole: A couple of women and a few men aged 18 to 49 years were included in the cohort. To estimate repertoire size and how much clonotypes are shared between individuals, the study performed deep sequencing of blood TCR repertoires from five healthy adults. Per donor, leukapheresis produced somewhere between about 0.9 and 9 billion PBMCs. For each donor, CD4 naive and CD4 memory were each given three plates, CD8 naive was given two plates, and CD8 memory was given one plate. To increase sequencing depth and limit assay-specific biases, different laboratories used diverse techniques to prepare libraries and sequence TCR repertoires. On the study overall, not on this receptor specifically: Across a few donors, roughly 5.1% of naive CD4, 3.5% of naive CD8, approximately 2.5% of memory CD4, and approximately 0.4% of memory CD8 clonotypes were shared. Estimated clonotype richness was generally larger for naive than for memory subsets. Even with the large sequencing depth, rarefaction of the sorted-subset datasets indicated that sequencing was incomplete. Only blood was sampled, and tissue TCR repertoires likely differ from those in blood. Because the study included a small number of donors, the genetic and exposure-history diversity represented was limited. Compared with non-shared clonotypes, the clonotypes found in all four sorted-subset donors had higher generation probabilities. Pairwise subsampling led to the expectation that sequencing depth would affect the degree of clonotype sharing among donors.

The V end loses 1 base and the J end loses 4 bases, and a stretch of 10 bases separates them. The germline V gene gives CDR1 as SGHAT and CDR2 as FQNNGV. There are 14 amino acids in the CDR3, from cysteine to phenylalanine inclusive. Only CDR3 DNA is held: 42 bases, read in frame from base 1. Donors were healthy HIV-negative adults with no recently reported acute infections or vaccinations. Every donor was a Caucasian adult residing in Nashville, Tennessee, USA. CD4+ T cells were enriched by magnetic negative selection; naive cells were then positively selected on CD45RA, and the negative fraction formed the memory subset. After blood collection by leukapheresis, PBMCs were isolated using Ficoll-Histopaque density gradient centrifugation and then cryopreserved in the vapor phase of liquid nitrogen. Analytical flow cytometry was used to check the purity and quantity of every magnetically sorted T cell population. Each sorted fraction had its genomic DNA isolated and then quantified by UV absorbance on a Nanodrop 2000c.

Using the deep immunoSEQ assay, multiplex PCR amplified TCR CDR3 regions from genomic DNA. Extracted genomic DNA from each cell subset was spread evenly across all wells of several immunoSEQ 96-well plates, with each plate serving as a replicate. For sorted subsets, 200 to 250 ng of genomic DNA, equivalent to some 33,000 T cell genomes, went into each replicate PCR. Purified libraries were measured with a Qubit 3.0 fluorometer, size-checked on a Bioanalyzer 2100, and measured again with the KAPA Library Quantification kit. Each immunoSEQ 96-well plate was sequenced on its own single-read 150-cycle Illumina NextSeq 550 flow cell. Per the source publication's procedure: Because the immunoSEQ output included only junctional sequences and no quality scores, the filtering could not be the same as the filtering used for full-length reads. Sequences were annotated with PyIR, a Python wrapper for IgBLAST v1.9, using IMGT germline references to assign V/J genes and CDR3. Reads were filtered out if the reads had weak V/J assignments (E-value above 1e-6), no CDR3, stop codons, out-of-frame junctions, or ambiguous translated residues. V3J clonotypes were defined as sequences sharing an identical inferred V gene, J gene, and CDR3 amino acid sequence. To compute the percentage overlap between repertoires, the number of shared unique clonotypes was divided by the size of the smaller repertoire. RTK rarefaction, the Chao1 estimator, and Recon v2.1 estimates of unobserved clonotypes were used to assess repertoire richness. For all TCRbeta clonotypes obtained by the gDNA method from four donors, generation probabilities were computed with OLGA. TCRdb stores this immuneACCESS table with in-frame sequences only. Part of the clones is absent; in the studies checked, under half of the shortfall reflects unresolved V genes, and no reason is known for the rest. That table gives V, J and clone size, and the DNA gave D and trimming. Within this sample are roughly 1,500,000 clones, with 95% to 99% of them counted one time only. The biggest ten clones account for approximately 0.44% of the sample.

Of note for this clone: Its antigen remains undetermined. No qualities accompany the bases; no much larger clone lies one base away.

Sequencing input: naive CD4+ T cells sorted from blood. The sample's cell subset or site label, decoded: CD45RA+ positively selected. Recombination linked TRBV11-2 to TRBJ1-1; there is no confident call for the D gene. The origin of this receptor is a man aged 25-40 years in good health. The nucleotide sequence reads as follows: TGTGCCAGCAGCTTAGGAACAGCCGTCACTGAAGCTTTCTTT. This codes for CASSLGTAVTEAFF.